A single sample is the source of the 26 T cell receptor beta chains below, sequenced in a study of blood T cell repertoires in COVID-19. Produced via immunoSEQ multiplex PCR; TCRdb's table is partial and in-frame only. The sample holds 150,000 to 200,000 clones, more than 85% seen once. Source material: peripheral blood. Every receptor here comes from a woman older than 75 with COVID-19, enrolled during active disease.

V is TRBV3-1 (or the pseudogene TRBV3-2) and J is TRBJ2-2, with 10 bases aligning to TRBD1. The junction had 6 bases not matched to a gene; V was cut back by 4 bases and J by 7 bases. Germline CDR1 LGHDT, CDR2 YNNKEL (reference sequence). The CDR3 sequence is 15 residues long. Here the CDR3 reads CASSLGQGYGGELFF. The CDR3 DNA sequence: TGTGCCAGCAGCCTGGGACAGGGGTACGGCGGGGAGCTGTTTTTT.

CDR3 nucleotide sequence: TGTGCCAGCAGTCAGGGGGTTGGTGAAGCTTTCTTT. It encodes CASSQGVGEAFF. The chain uses TRBV6-5 and TRBJ1-1, with TRBD1 matching over 7 bases. The CDR3 runs 12 residues. Germline values: CDR1 MNHEY, CDR2 SVGAGI. The V segment lost 5 bases and the J segment 7 bases; nucleotides outside the gene matches: 4.

CDR3 residues: CASSRTPKDTQYF. CDR3 DNA sequence: TGCGCCAGCAGCCGCACACCCAAGGATACGCAGTATTTT. V gene TRBV5-1 combines with J gene TRBJ2-3; D unresolved. The CDR3 totals 13 residues. Trimming pared 4 bases from V and 6 bases from J, leaving 12 bases between. In germline, CDR1 is SGHRS, CDR2 YFSETQ.

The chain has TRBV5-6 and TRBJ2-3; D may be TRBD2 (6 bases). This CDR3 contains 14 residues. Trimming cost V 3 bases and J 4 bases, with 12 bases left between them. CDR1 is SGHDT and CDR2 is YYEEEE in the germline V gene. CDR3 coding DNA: TGTGCCAGCAGCTGGCCGGAGGGGCCAGATACGCAGTATTTT. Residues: CASSWPEGPDTQYF. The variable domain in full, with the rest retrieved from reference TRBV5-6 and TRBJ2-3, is DAGVTQSPTHLIKTRGQQVTLRCSPKSGHDTVSWYQQALGQGPQFIFQYYEEEERQRGNFPDRFSGHQFPNYSSELNVNALLLGDSALYLCASSWPEGPDTQYFGPGTRLTVL.

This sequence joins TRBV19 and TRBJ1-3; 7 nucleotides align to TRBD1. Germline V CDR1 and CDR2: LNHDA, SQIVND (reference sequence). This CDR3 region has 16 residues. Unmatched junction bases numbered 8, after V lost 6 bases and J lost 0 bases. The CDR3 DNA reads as TGTGCCAGTAGAGTCTCCAGGGGGGACTCTGGAAACACCATATATTTT. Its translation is CASRVSRGDSGNTIYF.

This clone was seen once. CDR3 in amino acids: CASSQGRGIETQYF. The DNA of the CDR3 is TGTGCCAGCAGCCAGGGTAGGGGGATAGAGACCCAGTACTTC. The chain carries TRBV3-1 (or the pseudogene TRBV3-2) and TRBJ2-5; a possible D gene is TRBD1 (6 bases). Germline V gene sequence: CDR1 LGHDT, CDR2 YNNKEL (reference sequence). With 3 bases removed from V and 4 bases from J, the gap between germline ends came to 12 bases. This CDR3 comprises 14 residues.

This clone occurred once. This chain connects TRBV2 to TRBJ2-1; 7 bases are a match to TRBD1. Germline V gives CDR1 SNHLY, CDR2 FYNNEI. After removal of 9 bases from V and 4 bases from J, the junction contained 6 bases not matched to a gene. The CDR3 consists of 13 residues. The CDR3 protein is CARGTGQYNEQFF. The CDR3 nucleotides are TGTGCCAGGGGCACGGGACAGTACAATGAGCAGTTCTTC.

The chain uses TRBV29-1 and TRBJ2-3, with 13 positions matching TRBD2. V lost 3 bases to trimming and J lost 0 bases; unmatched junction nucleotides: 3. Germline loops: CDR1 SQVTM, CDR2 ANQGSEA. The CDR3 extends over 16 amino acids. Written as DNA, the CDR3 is TGCAGCGTTGATGGGACTAGCGGGATTAGCACAGATACGCAGTATTTT. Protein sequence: CSVDGTSGISTDTQYF.

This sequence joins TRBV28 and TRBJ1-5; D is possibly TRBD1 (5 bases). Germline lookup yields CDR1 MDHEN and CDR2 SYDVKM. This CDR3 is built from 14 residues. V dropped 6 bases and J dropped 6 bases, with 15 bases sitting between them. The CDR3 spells CASRYSGSAQPQHF. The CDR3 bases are TGTGCCAGCAGGTATTCAGGGTCGGCTCAGCCCCAGCATTTT.

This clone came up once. The CDR3 loop is CASSLGQGMNTEAFF. The CDR3 DNA is TGTGCCAGCAGCTTGGGACAGGGGATGAACACTGAAGCTTTCTTT. This chain uses TRBV5-4 with TRBJ1-1; 8 nucleotides agree with TRBD1. The germline CDR1 and CDR2 sequences are SGHNT and YYREEE (reference sequence). Trimming at V came to 0 bases and at J to 0 bases, leaving 1 base not matched to a gene. The CDR3 is 15 amino acids.

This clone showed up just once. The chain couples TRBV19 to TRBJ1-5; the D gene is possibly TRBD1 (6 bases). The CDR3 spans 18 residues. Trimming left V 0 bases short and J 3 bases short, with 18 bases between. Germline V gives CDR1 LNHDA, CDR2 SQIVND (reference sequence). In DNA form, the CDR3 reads TGTGCCAGTAGTATAGATCAATTGGCAGGGGTTCCCAATCAGCCCCAGCATTTT. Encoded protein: CASSIDQLAGVPNQPQHF.

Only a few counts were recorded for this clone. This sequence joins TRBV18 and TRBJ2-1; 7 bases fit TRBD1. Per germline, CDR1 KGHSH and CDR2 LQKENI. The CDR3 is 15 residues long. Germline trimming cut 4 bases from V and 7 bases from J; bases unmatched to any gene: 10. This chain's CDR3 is CASSLRDSNSNEQFF. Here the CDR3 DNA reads TGTGCCAGCTCACTAAGGGACAGCAATTCTAATGAGCAGTTCTTC.

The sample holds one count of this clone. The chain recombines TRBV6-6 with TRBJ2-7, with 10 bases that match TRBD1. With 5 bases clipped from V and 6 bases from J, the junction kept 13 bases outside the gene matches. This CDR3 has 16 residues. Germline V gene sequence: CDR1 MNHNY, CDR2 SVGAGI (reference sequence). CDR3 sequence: CASSPPGGTGVFEQYF. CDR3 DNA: TGTGCCAGCAGTCCTCCGGGGGGGACAGGGGTTTTCGAGCAGTACTTC.

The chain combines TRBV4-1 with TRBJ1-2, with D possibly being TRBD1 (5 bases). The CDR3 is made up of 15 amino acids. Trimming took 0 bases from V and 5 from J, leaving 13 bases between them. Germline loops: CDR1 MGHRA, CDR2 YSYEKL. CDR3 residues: CASSQDFQAGYGYTF. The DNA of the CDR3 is TGCGCCAGCAGCCAAGATTTCCAGGCAGGGTATGGCTACACCTTC.

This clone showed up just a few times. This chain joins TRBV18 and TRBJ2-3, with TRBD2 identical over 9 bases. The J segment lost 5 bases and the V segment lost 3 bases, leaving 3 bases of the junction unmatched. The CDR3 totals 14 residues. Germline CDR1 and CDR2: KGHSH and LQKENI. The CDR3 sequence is CASSPGLALDTQYF. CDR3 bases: TGTGCCAGCTCACCGGGACTAGCCTTAGATACGCAGTATTTT. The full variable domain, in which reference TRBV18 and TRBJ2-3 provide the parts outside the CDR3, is NAGVMQNPRHLVRRRGQEARLRCSPMKGHSHVYWYRQLPEEGLKFMVYLQKENIIDESGMPKERFSAEFPKEGPSILRIQQVVRGDSAAYFCASSPGLALDTQYFGPGTRLTVL.

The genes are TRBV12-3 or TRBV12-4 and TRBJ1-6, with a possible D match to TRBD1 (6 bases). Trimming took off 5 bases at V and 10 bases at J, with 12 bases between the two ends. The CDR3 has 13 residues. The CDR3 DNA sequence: TGTGCCAGCAGTACAGGGAAAAGGTCACCCCTCCACTTT. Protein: CASSTGKRSPLHF.

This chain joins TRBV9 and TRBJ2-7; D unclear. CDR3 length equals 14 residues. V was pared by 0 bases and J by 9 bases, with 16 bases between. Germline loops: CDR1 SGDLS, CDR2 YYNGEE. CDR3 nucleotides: TGTGCCAGCAGCGTAGCGGTCCCCTCGGAGAGGCAGTACTTC. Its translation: CASSVAVPSERQYF.

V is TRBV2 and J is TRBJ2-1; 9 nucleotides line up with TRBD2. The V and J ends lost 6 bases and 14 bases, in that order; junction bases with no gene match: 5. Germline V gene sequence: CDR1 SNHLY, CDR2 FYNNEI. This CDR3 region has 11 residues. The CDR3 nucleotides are TGTGCCAGCAGCTCAGGACTAGCGAAGTTCTTC. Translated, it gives CASSSGLAKFF. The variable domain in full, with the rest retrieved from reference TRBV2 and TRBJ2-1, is EPEVTQTPSHQVTQMGQEVILRCVPISNHLYFYWYRQILGQKVEFLVSFYNNEISEKSEIFDDQFSVERPDGSNFTLKIRSTKLEDSAMYFCASSSGLAKFFGPGTRLTVL.

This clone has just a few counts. The CDR3 sequence is CASSFGQRAEQYF. CDR3 nucleotide sequence: TGTGCCAGCAGTTTTGGGCAGAGAGCCGAGCAGTACTTC. This sequence joins TRBV12-3 or TRBV12-4 and TRBJ2-7; D is unclear. This CDR3 is built from 13 residues. Trimming removed 3 bases from V and 6 bases from J, with 12 bases in between.

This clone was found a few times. The CDR3 region has the DNA TGTGCCAGCAGCGTAGAAGCGGGGGGACAAGAGACCCAGTACTTC. Translation: CASSVEAGGQETQYF. The rearrangement joins TRBV9 to TRBJ2-5; 9 nucleotides line up with TRBD2. The CDR3 sequence is 15 residues long. Germline-derived CDR1 and CDR2 are SGDLS and YYNGEE. Germline trimming cut 0 bases from V and 2 bases from J; bases unmatched to any gene: 2. Using reference TRBV9 and TRBJ2-5 for the parts outside the CDR3, the full variable domain is DSGVTQTPKHLITATGQRVTLRCSPRSGDLSVYWYQQSLDQGLQFLIQYYNGEERAKGNILERFSAQQFPDLHSELNLSSLELGDSALYFCASSVEAGGQETQYFGPGTRLLVL.

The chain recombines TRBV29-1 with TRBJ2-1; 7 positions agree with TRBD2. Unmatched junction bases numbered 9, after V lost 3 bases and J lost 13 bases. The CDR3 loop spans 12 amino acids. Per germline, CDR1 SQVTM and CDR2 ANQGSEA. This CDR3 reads CSVDYSGGGQFF. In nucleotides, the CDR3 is TGCAGCGTTGACTACTCGGGAGGAGGACAGTTCTTC.

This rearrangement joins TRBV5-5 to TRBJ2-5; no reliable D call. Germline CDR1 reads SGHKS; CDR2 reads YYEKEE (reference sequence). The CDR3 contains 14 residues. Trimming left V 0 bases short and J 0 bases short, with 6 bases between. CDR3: CASSLDTNQETQYF. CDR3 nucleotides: TGTGCCAGCAGCTTGGACACGAACCAAGAGACCCAGTACTTC.

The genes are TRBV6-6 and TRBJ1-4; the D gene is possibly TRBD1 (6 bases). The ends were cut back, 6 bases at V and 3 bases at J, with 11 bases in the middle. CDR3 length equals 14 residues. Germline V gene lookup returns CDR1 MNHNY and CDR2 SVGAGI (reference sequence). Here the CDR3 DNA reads TGTGCCAGCAGACCGGGGGGCCCTAATGAAAAACTGTTTTTT. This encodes CASRPGGPNEKLFF.

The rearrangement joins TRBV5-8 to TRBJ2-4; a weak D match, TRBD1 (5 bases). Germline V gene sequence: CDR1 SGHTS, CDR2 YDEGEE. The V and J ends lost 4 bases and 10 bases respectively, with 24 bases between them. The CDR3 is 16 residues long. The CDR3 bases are TGTGCCAGCAGCAACGGAGACAGACCCTCAACCTTGATTCAGTACTTC. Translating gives CASSNGDRPSTLIQYF.

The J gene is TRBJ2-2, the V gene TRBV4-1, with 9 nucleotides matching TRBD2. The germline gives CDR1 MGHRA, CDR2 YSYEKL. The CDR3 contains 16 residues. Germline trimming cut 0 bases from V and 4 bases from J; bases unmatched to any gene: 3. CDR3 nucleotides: TGCGCCAGCAGCCAAGATGGGACTAGCCTCACCGGGGAGCTGTTTTTT. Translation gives CASSQDGTSLTGELFF.

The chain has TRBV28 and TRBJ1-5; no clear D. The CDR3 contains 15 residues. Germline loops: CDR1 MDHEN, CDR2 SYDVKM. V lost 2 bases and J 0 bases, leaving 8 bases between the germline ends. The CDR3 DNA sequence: TGTGCCAGCAGTTTACGGGTTTATAGCAATCAGCCCCAGCATTTT. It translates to CASSLRVYSNQPQHF.